What follows is one T cell receptor beta chain and its context. Sequencing was performed with immunoSEQ multiplex PCR; in TCRdb, only in-frame clones are kept and a portion is missing. The sample lists hundreds of thousands of clones, around 72% occurring once. The V gene's germline CDR1 is SGHRS and CDR2 YFSETQ. This CDR3 region has 15 residues. The V gene lost 0 bases and the J gene lost 1 base, with 10 bases spanning the gap. This entry comes from a study of shared clonotypes between healthy human individuals. The sequence derives from a woman aged 30 to 39 in good health. The chain uses TRBV5-1 and TRBJ1-2; D call uncertain. Source material: memory CD4+ T cells sorted from blood. Subset reported: CD45RA-negative fraction. CDR3 region: CASSLADGGNYGYTF. CDR3 nucleotide sequence: TGCGCCAGCAGCTTGGCCGACGGAGGTAACTATGGCTACACCTTC.